The 3 T cell receptor beta chains given below trace back to one sample, sequenced in a study of cytomegalovirus exposure and HLA in healthy donors. The study ran its PCR with 60 Vbeta and 13 Jbeta primers. Generated by immunoSEQ multiplex PCR, the TCRdb table keeps only in-frame clones and is missing some. The sample shows tens of thousands of clones, around 80% of them seen only once. The sample consisted of PBMCs. The receptors here all came from a male donor in good health and CMV-seropositive.

This chain connects TRBV9 to TRBJ2-3, with 10 bases aligning to TRBD2. Looked up from germline, CDR1 is SGDLS and CDR2 is YYNGEE. The trim removed 6 bases at V and 7 bases at J, leaving 14 bases unmatched. There are 16 residues in the CDR3. CDR3 bases: TGTGCCAGCACACGAACTAGCGGGGATTTTGCAAATACGCAGTATTTT. Translated: CASTRTSGDFANTQYF.

Here the CDR3 reads CASSLLEPYEQYF. Here the CDR3 DNA reads TGTGCCAGCAGCTTGCTCGAGCCCTACGAGCAGTACTTC. This chain links TRBV5-4 with TRBJ2-7; D gene unclear. Looked up from germline, CDR1 is SGHNT and CDR2 is YYREEE (reference sequence). The CDR3 spans 13 residues. Trimming took off 1 base at V and 2 bases at J, with 7 bases between the two ends.

The J gene is TRBJ2-4, the V gene TRBV5-1, with 9 bases that match TRBD2. CDR1 is SGHRS, CDR2 YFSETQ, per germline. The CDR3 has 18 amino acids. The V gene end was trimmed by 4 bases and the J gene end by 9 bases; junction bases not matched to a gene: 20. This CDR3 reads CASSHQSPGLADIGIQYF. CDR3 nucleotides: TGCGCCAGCAGCCACCAATCACCGGGACTAGCTGATATCGGCATTCAGTACTTC.